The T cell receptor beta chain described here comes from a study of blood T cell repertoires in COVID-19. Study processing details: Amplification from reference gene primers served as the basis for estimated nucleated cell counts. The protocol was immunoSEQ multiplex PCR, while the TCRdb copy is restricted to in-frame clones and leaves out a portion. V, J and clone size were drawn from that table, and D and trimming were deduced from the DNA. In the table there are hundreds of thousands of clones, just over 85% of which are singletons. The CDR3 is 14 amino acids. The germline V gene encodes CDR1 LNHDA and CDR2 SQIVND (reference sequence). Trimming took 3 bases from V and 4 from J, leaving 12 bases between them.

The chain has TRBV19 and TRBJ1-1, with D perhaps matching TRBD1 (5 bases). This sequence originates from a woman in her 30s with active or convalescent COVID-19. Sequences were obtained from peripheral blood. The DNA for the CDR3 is TGTGCCAGTAGTATTGATCAGGGTGGCACTGAAGCTTTCTTT. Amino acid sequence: CASSIDQGGTEAFF. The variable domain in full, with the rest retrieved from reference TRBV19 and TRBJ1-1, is DGGITQSPKYLFRKEGQNVTLSCEQNLNHDAMYWYRQDPGQGLRLIYYSQIVNDFQKGDIAEGYSVSREKKESFPLTVTSAQKNPTAFYLCASSIDQGGTEAFFGQGTRLTVV.